Following are 30 T cell receptor beta chains from one sample sequenced in a study of cytomegalovirus exposure and HLA in healthy donors. The PCR contained 60 Vbeta and 13 Jbeta primers. The table came from immunoSEQ multiplex PCR; TCRdb's copy has only in-frame clones and leaves some out. The sample holds 95,000 to 150,000 clones, about 81% seen once. Sequenced material: PBMCs. The receptors were sampled from a woman between 25 and 40 years old in good health and CMV-seronegative.

This clone was detected only a few times. This chain connects TRBV7-2 to TRBJ2-5; D gene uncertain. From germline, CDR1 is SGHTA and CDR2 FQGNSA. V lost 5 bases and J lost 2, with 6 bases in between. The CDR3 contains 12 residues. DNA for the CDR3: TGTGCCAGCAGCCCCCCTCAAGAGACCCAGTACTTC. It translates to CASSPPQETQYF.

The rearrangement uses TRBV4-1 and TRBJ2-1; D is ambiguous. The CDR3 length is 12 residues. In germline, CDR1 is MGHRA, CDR2 YSYEKL. V lost 1 base and J lost 8, with 6 bases in between. CDR3 DNA sequence: TGCGCCAGCAGCCAAGGACTCGATGAGCAGTTCTTC. Amino acid sequence: CASSQGLDEQFF.

This clone turned up a few times. The chain carries TRBV5-6 and TRBJ1-2; no clear D. V was trimmed by 3 bases and J by 2 bases, leaving 8 bases between them. This CDR3 has 13 residues. Germline CDR1 SGHDT, CDR2 YYEEEE. The CDR3 region is CASSSDNNYGYTF. The DNA for the CDR3 is TGTGCCAGCAGCTCAGACAACAACTATGGCTACACCTTC.

V and J are TRBV2 and TRBJ2-1; D might be TRBD2 (7 bases). This CDR3 comprises 16 residues. Germline V gene lookup returns CDR1 SNHLY and CDR2 FYNNEI. V was cut by 8 bases and J by 8 bases, with 25 bases left in between. CDR3 nucleotides: TGTGCCAGCGGGACGGTAGGGAGGGGGGACCACGATGAGCAGTTCTTC. This sequence encodes CASGTVGRGDHDEQFF.

The chain joins TRBV5-4 to TRBJ2-7; D gene uncertain. Looked up from germline, CDR1 is SGHNT and CDR2 is YYREEE (reference sequence). Trimming took off 1 base at V and 0 bases at J, with 11 bases between the two ends. This CDR3 region has 15 residues. The CDR3 region has the DNA TGTGCCAGCAGCTTGCGCGAATCGGGCTCCTACGAGCAGTACTTC. The encoded protein is CASSLRESGSYEQYF.

Points on this clone: One end of the junction does not line up with germline, which may come from a read error. The chain uses TRBV5-8 and TRBJ1-2, with TRBD1 as a possible D gene (6 bases). Germline CDR1 and CDR2: SGHTS and YDEGEE. The CDR3 is 11 amino acids. CDR3 region: CASSLRQAQVF. The CDR3 DNA reads TGTGCCAGCAGCCTTCGACAGGCTCAAGTTTTC.

The rearrangement uses TRBV12-5 and TRBJ2-7, with 7 bases fitting TRBD2. CDR1 LGHNT and CDR2 FRNRAP come from the germline V gene. This CDR3 has 12 residues. Unmatched junction bases numbered 5, after V lost 6 bases and J lost 6 bases. The CDR3 DNA reads as TGTGCTAGTGGGGGCGGGAGATTCGAGCAGTACTTC. Its protein is CASGGGRFEQYF.

The chain joins TRBV7-2 to TRBJ2-3, with 10 bases fitting TRBD2. The ends lost 2 bases at V and 6 bases at J; junction bases unmatched: 11. The CDR3 contains 17 residues. Germline lookup yields CDR1 SGHTA and CDR2 FQGNSA. CDR3 sequence: CASSLLAGDSLRDTQYF. The CDR3 nucleotides read TGTGCCAGCAGCTTACTAGCGGGGGACTCCCTCAGGGATACGCAGTATTTT.

This clone was picked up one time. This chain links TRBV2 with TRBJ2-1, with 10 bases identical to TRBD2. This CDR3 region has 15 residues. Germline CDR1 is SNHLY and CDR2 is FYNNEI. Losses at the gene ends were 11 bases for V and 7 bases for J; bases not matched to a gene: 14. The CDR3 region is CACEPSGSEGNEQFF. The CDR3 DNA reads TGTGCCTGTGAGCCTAGCGGGAGCGAAGGGAATGAGCAGTTCTTC. Together with reference TRBV2 and TRBJ2-1, the CDR3 gives the full variable domain: EPEVTQTPSHQVTQMGQEVILRCVPISNHLYFYWYRQILGQKVEFLVSFYNNEISEKSEIFDDQFSVERPDGSNFTLKIRSTKLEDSAMYFCACEPSGSEGNEQFFGPGTRLTVL.

The chain uses TRBV9 and TRBJ1-1, with 8 bases that match TRBD1. Germline trimming cut 2 bases from V and 0 bases from J; bases unmatched to any gene: 3. Germline CDR1 and CDR2: SGDLS and YYNGEE. There are 15 residues in the CDR3. The CDR3 DNA reads TGTGCCAGCAGCGTGACAGGGGATGTGAACACTGAAGCTTTCTTT. The encoded protein is CASSVTGDVNTEAFF.

The rearrangement links TRBV4-2 to TRBJ2-5; 7 bases match TRBD2. Trimming at V came to 0 bases and at J to 4 bases, leaving 8 bases not matched to a gene. The CDR3 has 16 residues. Germline loops: CDR1 LGHNA, CDR2 YNFKEQ. Written as DNA, the CDR3 is TGTGCCAGCAGCCAAGACGCGGGAGTAGAAGGAGAGACCCAGTACTTC. As protein: CASSQDAGVEGETQYF.

J is TRBJ1-2 and V is TRBV18; D is perhaps TRBD1 (5 bases). Germline V gene sequence: CDR1 KGHSH, CDR2 LQKENI. The V gene lost 3 bases and the J gene lost 4 bases, with 9 bases spanning the gap. This CDR3 is 13 amino acids long. The DNA of the CDR3 is TGTGCCAGCTCACCGGGGCCTATCTATGGCTACACCTTC. Its translation is CASSPGPIYGYTF.

For this clone: Compared with germline, one end of the junction differs, possibly owing to a read error. The chain links TRBV7-9 to TRBJ2-2; the match to TRBD2 covers 14 bases. CDR1 is SEHNR, CDR2 FQNEAQ, per germline (reference sequence). CDR3 size: 17 residues. CDR3 nucleotides: TGTTCCAGCAGCCTCCGGGGACTAGCGGGGGTTACCGGGGAGCTGTTTTTT. It translates to CSSSLRGLAGVTGELFF.

The rearrangement joins TRBV12-5 to TRBJ2-7; a possible D gene is TRBD2 (5 bases). Germline CDR1 and CDR2: LGHNT and FRNRAP. V lost 0 bases to trimming and J lost 0 bases, with 9 bases between them. The CDR3 is 15 amino acids. CDR3 loop: CASGLVLGISYEQYF. DNA for the CDR3: TGTGCTAGTGGTTTGGTACTAGGAATCTCCTACGAGCAGTACTTC.

The chain joins TRBV7-6 to TRBJ1-4; D is ambiguous. The CDR3 length is 16 residues. The ends were cut back, 2 bases at V and 5 bases at J, with 15 bases in the middle. Germline CDR1 SGHVS, CDR2 FNYEAQ. CDR3 residues: CASSLQRAKDNEKLFF. For the CDR3, the DNA is TGTGCCAGCAGCTTACAGAGGGCGAAAGACAATGAAAAACTGTTTTTT.

CDR3 residues: CASRDPGAVRETQYF. The CDR3, as DNA: TGTGCCAGCAGGGACCCAGGGGCGGTACGGGAGACCCAGTACTTC. The rearrangement uses TRBV2 and TRBJ2-5, with D tentatively TRBD1 (6 bases). Germline V CDR1 and CDR2: SNHLY, FYNNEI. With 6 bases removed from V and 5 bases from J, the gap between germline ends came to 19 bases. The CDR3 is 15 amino acids.

This clone was seen only a few times. The genes are TRBV6-5 and TRBJ1-2; weak D call: TRBD1 (5 bases). This CDR3 is built from 14 residues. V lost 6 bases and J 3 bases, leaving 14 bases between the germline ends. Germline values: CDR1 MNHEY, CDR2 SVGAGI. This CDR3 reads CASRASRGYYGYTF. The DNA of the CDR3 is TGTGCCAGCAGGGCCTCTAGGGGCTACTATGGCTACACCTTC.

The J gene is TRBJ2-6, the V gene TRBV2; D is possibly TRBD2 (7 bases). V gave up 4 bases and J gave up 1 base, with 11 bases separating them. Germline values: CDR1 SNHLY, CDR2 FYNNEI. The CDR3 totals 16 residues. This CDR3 is CASSAGGQSGANVLTF. CDR3 coding DNA: TGTGCCAGCAGTGCGGGGGGCCAATCTGGGGCCAACGTCCTGACTTTC.

This clone was seen just once. This chain connects TRBV7-9 to TRBJ1-5; TRBD1 aligns across 8 bases. The CDR3 sequence is 14 residues long. Germline-derived CDR1 and CDR2 are SEHNR and FQNEAQ (reference sequence). The V gene end was trimmed by 5 bases and the J gene end by 4 bases; junction bases not matched to a gene: 4. The CDR3 bases are TGTGCCAGCAGCACCACAGGGGGGAATCAGCCCCAGCATTTT. Protein product: CASSTTGGNQPQHF.

The chain's CDR3 is CSVETSLPYNEQFF. The CDR3 nucleotides read TGCAGCGTTGAAACTAGCCTACCGTACAATGAGCAGTTCTTC. The chain is built from TRBV29-1 and TRBJ2-1; D is possibly TRBD2 (6 bases). This CDR3 contains 14 residues. Trimming took off 2 bases at V and 4 bases at J, with 12 bases between the two ends. The germline CDR1 and CDR2 sequences are SQVTM and ANQGSEA.

The gene calls are TRBV4-3 and TRBJ2-3, with D possibly being TRBD1 (6 bases). The CDR3 is made up of 13 amino acids. The germline V gene encodes CDR1 LGHNA and CDR2 YSLEER. The V end was cut by 4 bases, the J end by 6 bases, with 11 bases between. The chain's CDR3 is CASSRDQGDTQYF. The DNA for the CDR3 is TGCGCCAGCAGCCGAGACCAGGGGGATACGCAGTATTTT.

The genes are TRBV2 and TRBJ1-2, with 7 bases that match TRBD1. Germline V gene data show CDR1 as SNHLY and CDR2 as FYNNEI. The ends lost 8 bases at V and 1 base at J; junction bases unmatched: 7. The CDR3 has 14 residues. The CDR3 bases are TGTGCCAGCTTAAACGGGACAGTTAACTATGGCTACACCTTC. Translated: CASLNGTVNYGYTF.

This chain links TRBV27 with TRBJ2-7; TRBD1 is a possible D gene (5 bases). The CDR3 loop spans 15 amino acids. Trimming stripped 4 bases from V and 0 bases from J, with 13 bases between. CDR1 MNHEY and CDR2 SMNVEV come from the germline V gene (reference sequence). The CDR3 protein is CASSSHTGVSYEQYF. The CDR3 nucleotides read TGTGCCAGCAGTTCGCACACAGGAGTCTCCTACGAGCAGTACTTC.

This clone was recorded a few times. The chain joins TRBV29-1 to TRBJ2-1; 7 bases are a match to TRBD1. CDR1 and CDR2 (germline): SQVTM, ANQGSEA. The CDR3 length is 15 residues. With 7 bases clipped from V and 2 bases from J, the junction kept 11 bases outside the gene matches. CDR3 bases: TGCAGCGCGGTGACAGGGCACGGTGCCTACAATGAGCAGTTCTTC. Protein sequence: CSAVTGHGAYNEQFF.

The chain links TRBV30 to TRBJ1-2; tentatively, D is TRBD1 (5 bases). V was trimmed by 4 bases and J by 7 bases, leaving 10 bases between them. The germline gives CDR1 GTSNPN, CDR2 SVGIG (reference sequence). CDR3 length: 11 amino acids. In DNA form, the CDR3 reads TGTGCCTGGAACACGGGGGGTGGCTACACCTTC. This sequence encodes CAWNTGGGYTF. The entire variable domain, with the rest obtained from reference TRBV30 and TRBJ1-2, is as follows: SQTIHQWPATLVQPVGSPLSLECTVEGTSNPNLYWYRQAAGRGLQLLFYSVGIGQISSEVPQNLSASRPQDRQFILSSKKLLLSDSGFYLCAWNTGGGYTFGSGTRLTVV.

The gene calls are TRBV5-6 and TRBJ2-7; possible D gene TRBD2, 6 bases. This CDR3 contains 13 residues. Germline V gene data show CDR1 as SGHDT and CDR2 as YYEEEE. With 3 bases removed from V and 3 bases from J, the gap between germline ends came to 10 bases. The CDR3 sequence is CASSSGLHYEQYF. The CDR3 DNA sequence: TGTGCCAGCAGCTCGGGACTTCACTACGAGCAGTACTTC. The full variable domain, in which reference TRBV5-6 and TRBJ2-7 provide the parts outside the CDR3, is DAGVTQSPTHLIKTRGQQVTLRCSPKSGHDTVSWYQQALGQGPQFIFQYYEEEERQRGNFPDRFSGHQFPNYSSELNVNALLLGDSALYLCASSSGLHYEQYFGPGTRLTVT.

A few counts support this clone. The chain joins TRBV6-4 to TRBJ2-1; TRBD2 matches at 7 bases. This CDR3 has 15 amino acids. Germline V gives CDR1 MRHNA, CDR2 SNTAGT. The V and J ends lost 5 bases and 9 bases, in that order; junction bases with no gene match: 13. This CDR3 reads CASSKTTAGAVEQFF. The CDR3 region has the DNA TGTGCCAGCAGTAAAACCACGGCGGGAGCTGTTGAGCAGTTCTTC.

The rearrangement joins TRBV29-1 to TRBJ1-1; TRBD1 matches 9 bases. V lost 4 bases, J lost 6 bases, and 3 bases stayed unmatched. Germline V CDR1 and CDR2: SQVTM, ANQGSEA. The CDR3 is made up of 12 amino acids. CDR3 residues: CSVVQGAAEAFF. The CDR3 DNA sequence: TGCAGCGTTGTACAGGGGGCCGCTGAAGCTTTCTTT.

CDR3 region: CASSIAGTEYYEQYF. The CDR3 nucleotides read TGTGCCAGTAGTATCGCGGGGACAGAGTACTACGAGCAGTACTTC. The chain uses TRBV19 and TRBJ2-7, with D possibly being TRBD1 (7 bases). Germline V gene lookup returns CDR1 LNHDA and CDR2 SQIVND (reference sequence). Trimming took off 3 bases at V and 3 bases at J, with 15 bases between the two ends. This CDR3 is 15 amino acids long. The full variable domain, with the rest looked up from reference TRBV19 and TRBJ2-7, is DGGITQSPKYLFRKEGQNVTLSCEQNLNHDAMYWYRQDPGQGLRLIYYSQIVNDFQKGDIAEGYSVSREKKESFPLTVTSAQKNPTAFYLCASSIAGTEYYEQYFGPGTRLTVT.

The rearrangement uses TRBV30 and TRBJ1-5; no firm D call. The CDR3 covers 13 residues. Germline assignment: CDR1 GTSNPN and CDR2 SVGIG (reference sequence). Trimming removed 0 bases at V and 1 base at J, with 4 bases between. The CDR3 DNA reads TGTGCCTGGAGTGTACGGAGCAATCAGCCCCAGCATTTT. Protein: CAWSVRSNQPQHF.